This is a list of T cell receptor beta chains from one sample in a study of breast tumors, draining lymph nodes, adjacent tissues. One entry per CDR3 protein results from TCRdb running MiXCR on the multiplex PCR reads. The sample has around 130,000 distinct CDR3 sequences, about 31% seen once; the top ten hold about 2.5%. The specimen was axillary lymph node tissue. These receptors all come from a female donor with breast cancer. Some clones in this sample may be carry-over from other donors' samples. Both conserved end residues are part of each CDR3. A D gene is named only where the DNA matches it firmly. Size is omitted from some rows. Given values are once, few, many or a class for expanded clones.

v_gene: TRBV7-9; d_gene: TRBD2; abundance: many; j_gene: TRBJ2-2; len: 16; CDR3aa: CASSRGEGTNTGELFF; CDR3nt: TGTGCCAGCAGCCGGGGGGAAGGCACGAACACCGGGGAGCTGTTTTTT
v_gene: TRBV25-1; d_gene: -; abundance: many; j_gene: TRBJ1-2; len: 13; CDR3aa: CASSLTAGSGYTF; CDR3nt: TGTGCCAGCAGTTTAACAGCTGGTAGTGGCTACACCTTC
v_gene: TRBV20-1; d_gene: TRBD2; abundance: many; j_gene: TRBJ2-2; len: 14; CDR3aa: CSATAGRGAGELFF; CDR3nt: TGCAGTGCTACGGCGGGGCGGGGGGCCGGGGAGCTGTTTTTT
v_gene: TRBV19; d_gene: -; abundance: many; j_gene: TRBJ2-2; len: 15; CDR3aa: CASSPPGAETGELFF; CDR3nt: TGTGCCAGTAGCCCCCCGGGGGCTGAGACCGGGGAGCTGTTTTTT
v_gene: TRBV7-2; d_gene: -; abundance: many; j_gene: TRBJ1-2; len: 15; CDR3aa: CASSLDQVYPYGYTF; CDR3nt: TGTGCCAGCAGCTTAGATCAGGTCTACCCCTATGGCTACACCTTC
v_gene: TRBV5-6; d_gene: -; abundance: many; j_gene: TRBJ2-7; len: 13; CDR3aa: CASSLDETRGQYF; CDR3nt: TGTGCCAGCAGCTTGGACGAAACGAGGGGGCAGTACTTC
v_gene: TRBV7-2; d_gene: -; abundance: -; j_gene: TRBJ2-4; len: 15; CDR3aa: CASSLRTGGENIQYF; CDR3nt: TGTGCCAGCAGCTTAAGAACAGGGGGGGAAAACATTCAGTACTTC
v_gene: TRBV10-1; d_gene: TRBD1; abundance: few; j_gene: TRBJ2-5; len: 13; CDR3aa: CASSPGGHETQYF; CDR3nt: TGCGCCAGCAGCCCAGGGGGACACGAGACCCAGTACTTC
v_gene: TRBV12-3/TRBV12-4; d_gene: -; abundance: many; j_gene: TRBJ2-1; len: 12; CDR3aa: CASSFFTDEQFF; CDR3nt: TGTGCCAGCAGTTTTTTCACAGATGAGCAGTTCTTC
v_gene: TRBV13; d_gene: -; abundance: -; j_gene: TRBJ2-5; len: 12; CDR3aa: CASSWRQEIQYF; CDR3nt: TGTGCCAGCAGCTGGCGTCAAGAGATCCAGTACTTC
v_gene: TRBV7-9; d_gene: TRBD1; abundance: once; j_gene: TRBJ2-1; len: 12; CDR3aa: CASSGTGVVQFF; CDR3nt: TGTGCCAGCAGCGGGACAGGGGTTGTGCAGTTCTTC
v_gene: TRBV2; d_gene: -; abundance: -; j_gene: TRBJ1-5; len: 16; CDR3aa: CASSAAFGRGNQSQHF; CDR3nt: -
v_gene: TRBV2; d_gene: -; abundance: many; j_gene: TRBJ2-5; len: 13; CDR3aa: CASDLRGGETQYF; CDR3nt: TGTGCCAGCGACCTCCGAGGTGGAGAGACCCAGTACTTC
v_gene: TRBV6-5; d_gene: -; abundance: few; j_gene: TRBJ2-2; len: 12; CDR3aa: CATSPGPGELFF; CDR3nt: TGTGCCACCTCCCCGGGGCCCGGGGAGCTGTTTTTT
v_gene: TRBV20-1; d_gene: -; abundance: many; j_gene: TRBJ1-2; len: 15; CDR3aa: CSARDPAGAGYGYTF; CDR3nt: TGCAGTGCTAGAGATCCTGCTGGCGCGGGCTATGGCTACACCTTC
v_gene: TRBV25-1; d_gene: TRBD2; abundance: many; j_gene: TRBJ2-1; len: 17; CDR3aa: CASSEPRLAGAEGEQFF; CDR3nt: TGTGCCAGCAGTGAACCGAGACTAGCGGGGGCCGAAGGTGAGCAGTTCTTC
v_gene: TRBV7-9; d_gene: -; abundance: few; j_gene: TRBJ1-2; len: 13; CDR3aa: CASSAEGGYGYTF; CDR3nt: TGTGCCAGCAGCGCGGAGGGGGGCTATGGCTACACCTTC
v_gene: TRBV7-3; d_gene: -; abundance: -; j_gene: TRBJ1-6; len: 13; CDR3aa: CSSSPVVDSPLHF; CDR3nt: TGTTCCAGCAGCCCTGTGGTTGATTCACCCCTCCACTTT
v_gene: TRBV5-5; d_gene: -; abundance: -; j_gene: TRBJ1-3; len: 14; CDR3aa: CASLNRGARNTIYF; CDR3nt: TGTGCCAGCCTTAACCGGGGGGCAAGAAACACCATATATTTT
v_gene: TRBV6-6; d_gene: TRBD1; abundance: many; j_gene: TRBJ2-1; len: 16; CDR3aa: CASSYSTGQGSNEQFF; CDR3nt: TGTGCCAGCAGTTACTCGACCGGACAGGGGTCCAATGAGCAGTTCTTC
v_gene: TRBV28; d_gene: -; abundance: many; j_gene: TRBJ1-4; len: 13; CDR3aa: CATYRGETKKLFF; CDR3nt: TGTGCCACCTACCGGGGGGAGACGAAAAAACTGTTTTTT
v_gene: TRBV5-1; d_gene: -; abundance: many; j_gene: TRBJ1-2; len: 16; CDR3aa: CASSLNVQGGGYGYTF; CDR3nt: TGCGCCAGCAGCCTCAATGTTCAAGGGGGAGGATATGGCTACACCTTC
v_gene: TRBV6-1; d_gene: -; abundance: -; j_gene: TRBJ1-1; len: 15; CDR3aa: CASRLIQEGNTEAFF; CDR3nt: TGTGCCAGCAGACTAATACAGGAGGGGAACACTGAAGCTTTCTTT
v_gene: TRBV3-1; d_gene: -; abundance: many; j_gene: TRBJ2-5; len: 15; CDR3aa: CASSQDLAVGETQYF; CDR3nt: TGTGCCAGCAGCCAAGATCTAGCCGTGGGTGAGACCCAGTACTTC